These 10 T cell receptor beta chains were all obtained from the same sample, sequenced in a study of Ad26.COV2.S vaccination and SARS-CoV-2 variants. Treatment in this sample: roughly 20 received Ad26.COV2.S at low or high dose, single or two shots; about five received placebo; per-sample allocation not given. Specimens were obtained on day 63 following the first vaccine or placebo injection. Sequencing was performed with immunoSEQ multiplex PCR; in TCRdb, only in-frame clones are kept and a portion is missing. The table has a few hundred thousand clones, 83% seen once. Source: peripheral blood, taken in a trial of Ad26.COV2.S vaccine versus placebo. Receptors originate from a person between 18 and 65 years old who received the Ad26.COV2.S COVID-19 vaccine or a placebo.

The rearrangement links TRBV11-1 to TRBJ2-2, with 9 positions matching TRBD2. Germline CDR1 SGHAT, CDR2 FQDESV (reference sequence). The ends lost 5 bases at V and 0 bases at J; junction bases unmatched: 4. This CDR3 has 16 residues. The CDR3: CASSPRLAANTGELFF. DNA of the CDR3: TGTGCCAGCAGCCCTCGACTAGCGGCGAACACCGGGGAGCTGTTTTTT.

This chain joins TRBV18 and TRBJ1-3; D possibly corresponds to TRBD1 (5 bases). The CDR3 length is 13 residues. V lost 0 bases to trimming and J lost 7 bases, with 7 bases between them. The germline V gene encodes CDR1 KGHSH and CDR2 LQKENI. This chain's CDR3 is CASSPPGVNTIYF. Written as DNA, the CDR3 is TGTGCCAGCTCACCACCGGGGGTGAACACCATATATTTT.

The rearrangement joins TRBV18 to TRBJ1-4; D is undetermined. With 1 base removed from V and 4 bases from J, the gap between germline ends came to 4 bases. Germline V gives CDR1 KGHSH, CDR2 LQKENI. The CDR3 sequence is 13 residues long. CDR3 residues: CASSPQLNEKLFF. For the CDR3, the DNA is TGTGCCAGCTCACCACAGCTTAATGAAAAACTGTTTTTT.

This chain uses TRBV28 with TRBJ1-2, with 8 bases lining up with TRBD1. This CDR3 has 13 amino acids. Germline V lookup: CDR1 MDHEN, CDR2 SYDVKM. With V trimmed by 7 bases and J by 4 bases, 5 bases remained unmatched. The CDR3: CASIPTGAYGYTF. DNA of the CDR3: TGTGCCAGCATCCCGACAGGGGCCTATGGCTACACCTTC.

The chain uses TRBV2 and TRBJ1-5, with TRBD1 as a possible D gene (5 bases). The CDR3 contains 15 residues. Germline CDR1 reads SNHLY; CDR2 reads FYNNEI. V was cut by 7 bases and J by 6 bases, with 19 bases left in between. CDR3: CASTLGQGRPQPQHF. The CDR3 DNA sequence: TGTGCCAGCACTCTGGGGCAGGGACGGCCTCAGCCCCAGCATTTT. The variable domain in full, with the rest retrieved from reference TRBV2 and TRBJ1-5, is EPEVTQTPSHQVTQMGQEVILRCVPISNHLYFYWYRQILGQKVEFLVSFYNNEISEKSEIFDDQFSVERPDGSNFTLKIRSTKLEDSAMYFCASTLGQGRPQPQHFGDGTRLSIL.

This chain uses TRBV5-6 with TRBJ1-5; D is uncertain. The CDR3 spans 11 residues. Germline CDR1 reads SGHDT; CDR2 reads YYEEEE. V was pared by 4 bases and J by 3 bases, with 2 bases between. CDR3 sequence (DNA): TGTGCCAGCAGCCACAATCAGCCCCAGCATTTT. It translates to CASSHNQPQHF.

V and J are TRBV5-1 and TRBJ2-1, with 9 bases fitting TRBD2. With V trimmed by 4 bases and J by 2 bases, 7 bases remained unmatched. Germline loops: CDR1 SGHRS, CDR2 YFSETQ. This CDR3 comprises 16 residues. The CDR3 region is CASSGIAGVPYNEQFF. The CDR3 DNA follows: TGCGCCAGCAGCGGAATAGCGGGAGTACCCTACAATGAGCAGTTCTTC.

The CDR3 DNA is TGCGCCAGCAGCGCAACGGGGCCTAATTCACCCCTCCACTTT. Translated, it gives CASSATGPNSPLHF. This sequence joins TRBV5-1 and TRBJ1-6; D possibly corresponds to TRBD1 (5 bases). Per the germline V gene, CDR1 is SGHRS and CDR2 is YFSETQ. This CDR3 region has 14 residues. V was shortened by 4 bases and J by 6 bases, with 11 bases between the two germline ends.

This rearrangement joins TRBV19 to TRBJ2-5, with unresolved D. The V gene's germline CDR1 is LNHDA and CDR2 SQIVND (reference sequence). The CDR3 is 12 amino acids. Deletions cut 6 bases from V and 4 bases from J, with 9 bases between. The DNA for the CDR3 is TGTGCCAGTAGAGGAGCAGGAGAGACCCAGTACTTC. Translation gives CASRGAGETQYF.

DNA for the CDR3: TGTGCCAGCAGCCAAGATGTGGGCAATCAGCCCCAGCATTTT. This codes for CASSQDVGNQPQHF. The chain recombines TRBV4-2 with TRBJ1-5; D uncertain. Trimming pared 0 bases from V and 2 bases from J, leaving 5 bases between. Germline values: CDR1 LGHNA, CDR2 YNFKEQ. The CDR3 loop spans 14 amino acids.